Listed below are T cell receptor beta chains from one sample, sequenced in a study of T cells in Graves' hyperthyroidism and ophthalmopathy. Each CDR3 protein gets one entry after TCRdb re-called the multiplex PCR reads with MiXCR. The sample records about 710,000 distinct CDR3 sequences, around 17% being singletons. The sample was blood. These TCRs come from a man aged 18 to 35 with Graves' hyperthyroidism. The CDR3 runs from the conserved cysteine through the conserved F or W. Fields, in order: clone size, J gene, V gene, D gene, CDR3 DNA, CDR3 protein. A D gene is named only where the DNA matches it firmly. Some rows have no size entry. The others give once, few or many, or a class for an expanded clone.

size: many; J: TRBJ2-1; V: TRBV2; D: NA; DNA: TGTGCCAGCAATAGAAACAATGAGCAGTTCTTC; CDR3: CASNRNNEQFF
size: many; J: TRBJ2-5; V: TRBV18; D: NA; DNA: TGTGCCAGCTCACCGGCCGTTAGGGACGCGACCCAGTACTTC; CDR3: CASSPAVRDATQYF
size: few; J: TRBJ2-1; V: TRBV5-1; D: NA; DNA: TGCGCCAGCAGCTCTTCGCTAGGGGCGGCTGAGCAGTTCTTC; CDR3: CASSSSLGAAEQFF
size: NA; J: TRBJ1-4; V: TRBV15; D: NA; DNA: TGTGCCACCAGCAGAGATCTTTCGCGGGAGGAAAAACTGTTTTTT; CDR3: CATSRDLSREEKLFF
size: few; J: TRBJ1-1; V: TRBV19; D: NA; DNA: TGTGCCAGTAAGGGCTGGGAGAACACTGAAGCTTTCTTT; CDR3: CASKGWENTEAFF
size: NA; J: TRBJ2-3; V: TRBV20-1; D: NA; DNA: TGCAGTGCTAGAGCCCCGTTCGGTACGCAGTATTTT; CDR3: CSARAPFGTQYF
size: many; J: TRBJ2-7; V: TRBV27; D: TRBD2; DNA: TGTGCCAGCAGTTACGGGACTAGCGGGAACCACGAGCAGTACTTC; CDR3: CASSYGTSGNHEQYF
size: few; J: TRBJ2-7; V: TRBV6-5; D: TRBD1; DNA: TGTGCCAGCAGTTACAGAGGGGGCGGCGGCGAGCAGTACTTC; CDR3: CASSYRGGGGEQYF
size: few; J: TRBJ2-1; V: TRBV2; D: TRBD2; DNA: TGTGCCAGCAGTGTAACTAGCGGGAGTCTTATTAGCCTCTACAATGAGCAGTTCTTC; CDR3: CASSVTSGSLISLYNEQFF
size: few; J: TRBJ2-3; V: TRBV2; D: TRBD2; DNA: TGTGCCAGCAACCTGGGACTAGCGGGAGGTAGCACAGATACGCAGTATTTT; CDR3: CASNLGLAGGSTDTQYF
size: NA; J: TRBJ1-2; V: TRBV19; D: NA; DNA: TGTGCCAGTAAGGCTTTCCATGGCTACACCTTC; CDR3: CASKAFHGYTF
size: many; J: TRBJ2-7; V: TRBV6-1; D: NA; DNA: TGTGCCAGCCGGACCAAACCTTTTTCCTACGAGCAGTACTTC; CDR3: CASRTKPFSYEQYF
size: few; J: TRBJ2-7; V: TRBV6-1; D: NA; DNA: TGTGCCAGCAGTCCCCGGGGCAGTCAATACGAGCAGTACTTC; CDR3: CASSPRGSQYEQYF
size: few; J: TRBJ2-7; V: TRBV12-3/TRBV12-4; D: NA; DNA: TGTGCCAGCAGATGGGGGCTTAACTACGAGCAGTACTTC; CDR3: CASRWGLNYEQYF
size: many; J: TRBJ1-1; V: TRBV27; D: NA; DNA: TGTGCCAGCAGTACCAGGGGCGGCACTGAAGCTTTCTTT; CDR3: CASSTRGGTEAFF
size: many; J: TRBJ2-7; V: TRBV20-1; D: NA; DNA: TGCAGTGCTAGTAGATTCCAGGGGAACGAGCAGTACTTC; CDR3: CSASRFQGNEQYF
size: many; J: TRBJ2-2; V: TRBV14; D: NA; DNA: TGTGCCAGCAGCCAGGTGAACACCGGGGAGCTGTTTTTT; CDR3: CASSQVNTGELFF
size: few; J: TRBJ2-7; V: TRBV10-3; D: NA; DNA: TGTGCCATCAGACCCTCCGGGGGTGAGCCCGAGCAGTACTTC; CDR3: CAIRPSGGEPEQYF
size: many; J: TRBJ1-5; V: TRBV28; D: NA; DNA: TGTGCCAGCAGTTTGGATCAGCCCCAGCATTTT; CDR3: CASSLDQPQHF
size: many; J: TRBJ2-3; V: TRBV12-3/TRBV12-4; D: TRBD2; DNA: TGTGCCTCAAAGAGAGGCAAGCGGGGGTACACAGATACGCAGTATTTT; CDR3: CASKRGKRGYTDTQYF
size: once; J: TRBJ2-7; V: TRBV4-2; D: NA; DNA: TGTGCCAGCAGCCAAGCTGCGGCCCCCAAGCAGTACTTC; CDR3: CASSQAAAPKQYF
size: many; J: TRBJ2-5; V: TRBV7-2; D: NA; DNA: TGTGCCAGCAGCCCCTCCCAGGGTGGAGAGACCCAGTACTTC; CDR3: CASSPSQGGETQYF
size: few; J: TRBJ2-7; V: TRBV30; D: NA; DNA: TGTGCCTGGAGTGTACGCCCCGGGGAAGGGCCGTACGAGCAGTACTTC; CDR3: CAWSVRPGEGPYEQYF
size: few; J: TRBJ2-3; V: TRBV12-3/TRBV12-4; D: NA; DNA: TGTGCCAGCACTTTCGCGGATACGCAGTATTTT; CDR3: CASTFADTQYF
size: NA; J: TRBJ2-7; V: TRBV12-3/TRBV12-4; D: TRBD1; DNA: TGTGCCAGCAGGGGGGACAGGAGCTCCTACGAGCAGTACTTC; CDR3: CASRGDRSSYEQYF
size: NA; J: TRBJ1-5; V: TRBV4-1; D: NA; DNA: TGCGCCAGCAGCCAAGAGGGCAGGCTAGGTCAGCCCCAGCATTTT; CDR3: CASSQEGRLGQPQHF
size: NA; J: TRBJ2-1; V: TRBV7-9; D: TRBD1; DNA: TGTGCCAGCAGCTGGACAGGGGAGTACAATGAGCAGCTCTTC; CDR3: CASSWTGEYNEQLF
size: few; J: TRBJ1-4; V: TRBV28; D: TRBD1; DNA: TGTGCCAGCCTCGGGCAGGGGGGTGAAAAACTGTTTTTT; CDR3: CASLGQGGEKLFF
size: few; J: TRBJ2-3; V: TRBV20-1; D: NA; DNA: TGCAGTGCTGGTCTGCCGGGACGGAGCACAGATACGCAGTATTTT; CDR3: CSAGLPGRSTDTQYF
size: many; J: TRBJ2-7; V: TRBV2; D: TRBD2; DNA: TGTGCCAGCAGTGAGGCGGGAGGGCAAGAGGAGCAGTACTTC; CDR3: CASSEAGGQEEQYF
size: many; J: TRBJ2-3; V: TRBV15; D: NA; DNA: TGTGCCACCAGCAGAGATCTTGACGCTGCTACGCAGTATTTT; CDR3: CATSRDLDAATQYF
size: many; J: TRBJ2-1; V: TRBV2; D: NA; DNA: TGTGCCAGCAGTGAAGACAGAACCTACTACAATGAGCAGTTCTTC; CDR3: CASSEDRTYYNEQFF
size: NA; J: TRBJ2-6; V: TRBV5-1; D: NA; DNA: TGCGCCAGCAGCACCACAGGGCCTGGGGCCAACGTCCTGACTTTC; CDR3: CASSTTGPGANVLTF
size: few; J: TRBJ2-3; V: TRBV20-1; D: TRBD2; DNA: TGCAGTGCCCTAACTAGCGGGAGTCGGGGCGGGACAGATACGCAGTATTTT; CDR3: CSALTSGSRGGTDTQYF
size: NA; J: TRBJ1-3; V: TRBV4-3; D: TRBD1; DNA: TGCGCCAGCAGCCGCCTACAGGGGGTGAGAAACACCATATATTTT; CDR3: CASSRLQGVRNTIYF
size: NA; J: TRBJ1-2; V: TRBV20-1; D: TRBD1; DNA: TGCAGTGCTAGACCGCGGACAGGGGACTACTATGGCTACACCTTC; CDR3: CSARPRTGDYYGYTF
size: NA; J: TRBJ2-7; V: TRBV14; D: NA; DNA: TGTGCCAGCAGCCATGGAAGCGTCTACGAGCAGTACTTC; CDR3: CASSHGSVYEQYF
size: many; J: TRBJ2-7; V: TRBV7-8; D: TRBD1; DNA: TGTGCCAGCAGCTTTAGGGGACAGGGGGCCTACGAGCAGTACTTC; CDR3: CASSFRGQGAYEQYF
size: few; J: TRBJ2-2; V: TRBV2; D: NA; DNA: TGTGCCAGCAGTGAAGCGTTAGGCGGGGTCGGGGAGCTGTTTTTT; CDR3: CASSEALGGVGELFF
size: NA; J: TRBJ2-2; V: TRBV28; D: TRBD2; DNA: TGTGCCAGCAACTCCGGGCTAGCGGGAGTGGGCACCGGGGAGCTGTTTTTT; CDR3: CASNSGLAGVGTGELFF
size: many; J: TRBJ1-2; V: TRBV28; D: TRBD1; DNA: TGTGCCAGCAGTCTCGGGACAGACTATGGCTACACCTTC; CDR3: CASSLGTDYGYTF
size: few; J: TRBJ2-1; V: TRBV29-1; D: NA; DNA: TGCAGCGTTGTAAGGCAGCTGCACGGCTACAATGAGCAGTTCTTC; CDR3: CSVVRQLHGYNEQFF
size: many; J: TRBJ1-5; V: TRBV12-3/TRBV12-4; D: TRBD1; DNA: TGTGCCAGCAGCCGGACAGGGGACCAGCCCCAGCATTTT; CDR3: CASSRTGDQPQHF
size: NA; J: TRBJ2-1; V: TRBV12-3/TRBV12-4; D: NA; DNA: TGTGCCAGCAGTTTATTAGTGGCAGGGGTGTCCTACAATGAGCAGTTCTTC; CDR3: CASSLLVAGVSYNEQFF
size: few; J: TRBJ2-3; V: TRBV29-1; D: NA; DNA: TGCAGCGTGGTCGTGGGGTTCCCTAGCACAGATACGCAGTATTTT; CDR3: CSVVVGFPSTDTQYF
size: many; J: TRBJ2-1; V: TRBV20-1; D: TRBD1; DNA: TGCAGTGCTAGAGATCGAGGGGGCAGGTATGAGCAGTTCTTC; CDR3: CSARDRGGRYEQFF
size: many; J: TRBJ2-1; V: TRBV20-1; D: TRBD1; DNA: TGCAGTGCTGGGTCCTACGGGACAGGGGGAAACAATGAGCAGTTCTTC; CDR3: CSAGSYGTGGNNEQFF
size: NA; J: TRBJ1-5; V: TRBV12-3/TRBV12-4; D: NA; DNA: TGTGCCACCTCCCGCGCAAGCAATCAGCCCCAGCATTTT; CDR3: CATSRASNQPQHF
size: NA; J: TRBJ2-3; V: TRBV5-4; D: NA; DNA: TGTGCCAGCAGCCCTACGGGAGACGGGAGATCAGATACGCAGTATTTT; CDR3: CASSPTGDGRSDTQYF
size: few; J: TRBJ1-2; V: TRBV7-9; D: TRBD1; DNA: TGTGCCAGCAGCCCAGGACAGGGGACTGGCTACACCTTC; CDR3: CASSPGQGTGYTF
size: many; J: TRBJ2-7; V: TRBV11-2; D: TRBD1; DNA: TGTGCCAGCAGCTTAGCGGGGGACAGGGTGGGTAAGCAGTACTTC; CDR3: CASSLAGDRVGKQYF
size: many; J: TRBJ2-3; V: TRBV12-3/TRBV12-4; D: TRBD2; DNA: TGTGCCAGCAGGCGGCGAGCGGGAGGCGGGACAGATACGCAGTATTTT; CDR3: CASRRRAGGGTDTQYF
size: NA; J: TRBJ1-4; V: TRBV6-1; D: NA; DNA: TGTGCCAGCAGTGAATTACAGGTTAAGGAAAAACTGTTTTTT; CDR3: CASSELQVKEKLFF
size: many; J: TRBJ2-7; V: TRBV30; D: TRBD2; DNA: TGTGCCTGGAGTGACCCGGGACTAGCGGCAGGAGGTTGTCACTTC; CDR3: CAWSDPGLAAGGCHF
size: few; J: TRBJ2-3; V: TRBV5-1; D: TRBD1; DNA: TGCGCCAGCAGCTCTTGGACAGGGGGCAGGGATACGCAGTATTTT; CDR3: CASSSWTGGRDTQYF
size: NA; J: TRBJ2-3; V: TRBV29-1; D: NA; DNA: TGCAGCGTCTGGACACCCACAGATACGCAGTATTTT; CDR3: CSVWTPTDTQYF